This T cell receptor beta chain stems from a study of OX40 agonist ivuxolimab in advanced cancers. The table came from immunoSEQ multiplex PCR; TCRdb's copy has only in-frame clones and leaves some out. The table lists 20,000 or so clones, roughly 87% of them singletons, with roughly 50% in the top ten. Trimming shortened V by 0 bases and J by 10 bases, and 8 bases separated the two germline ends. Germline V gives CDR1 SGHRS, CDR2 YFSETQ. The CDR3 has 12 residues. The sequencing used CD4+ or CD8+ T cells sorted from blood, collected in a trial of the OX40 agonist ivuxolimab. The chain has TRBV5-1 and TRBJ2-4; D is undetermined. This TCR was sampled from an adult with an advanced solid tumor such as melanoma, head and neck, liver or kidney cancer. CDR3 DNA sequence: TGCGCCAGCAGCTTGGAAGTTTTGATTCAGTACTTC. Protein product: CASSLEVLIQYF.